Listed below are T cell receptor beta chains from one sample, sequenced in a study of T cell repertoires in cytomegalovirus infection. No antigens are known for them. TCRdb re-called the reads through MiXCR, storing one row per CDR3 protein. The table lists about 900,000 distinct CDR3 sequences, approximately 31% of them singletons. The sample consisted of cultured CD8+ T cells from PBMCs, taken from culture after CMV antigen stimulation. These receptors came from a human donor in good health (CMV status not recorded). Some clones in this sample may be carry-over from other donors' samples. CDR3s include the opening cysteine and the closing phenylalanine or tryptophan. The order of the fields is J gene, V gene, D gene, clone size, CDR3 protein, CDR3 DNA. A D gene is named only where the DNA matches it firmly. Not all rows give a size; the values are once, few, many and, for expanded clones, a class.

J gene: TRBJ2-3
V gene: TRBV25-1
D gene: NA
clone size: few
CDR3 protein: CASIGDLDGRDTQYF
CDR3 DNA: TGTGCCAGCATAGGGGACCTGGACGGGCGAGATACGCAGTATTTT

J gene: TRBJ2-5
V gene: TRBV10-3
D gene: NA
clone size: NA
CDR3 protein: CAISESGGGKTQYF
CDR3 DNA: TGTGCCATCAGTGAGTCGGGCGGGGGCAAGACCCAGTACTTC

J gene: TRBJ2-5
V gene: TRBV6-5
D gene: NA
clone size: few
CDR3 protein: CASSYADVRLQETQYF
CDR3 DNA: TGTGCCAGCAGTTACGCTGACGTCCGGCTCCAAGAGACCCAGTACTTC

J gene: TRBJ2-1
V gene: TRBV10-3
D gene: TRBD2
clone size: NA
CDR3 protein: CAISEGDSPGTSVYNEQFF
CDR3 DNA: TGTGCCATCAGTGAGGGGGACAGCCCCGGGACTAGCGTTTACAATGAGCAGTTCTTC

J gene: TRBJ1-2
V gene: TRBV4-1
D gene: NA
clone size: NA
CDR3 protein: CASSHIGTAGYGYTF
CDR3 DNA: TGCGCCAGCAGCCATATCGGGACCGCAGGGTATGGCTACACCTTC

J gene: TRBJ2-5
V gene: TRBV27
D gene: NA
clone size: NA
CDR3 protein: CVSSPSGRWEETQYF
CDR3 DNA: TGTGTCAGCAGTCCATCGGGCCGCTGGGAAGAGACCCAGTACTTC

J gene: TRBJ1-1
V gene: TRBV7-9
D gene: NA
clone size: few
CDR3 protein: CASSKTGTRSEAFF
CDR3 DNA: TGTGCCAGCAGCAAAACCGGGACACGTTCTGAAGCTTTCTTT

J gene: TRBJ2-5
V gene: TRBV6-8
D gene: TRBD2
clone size: NA
CDR3 protein: CASSYSSGGKETQYF
CDR3 DNA: TGTGCCAGCAGTTACTCTAGCGGGGGGAAAGAGACCCAGTACTTC

J gene: TRBJ2-1
V gene: TRBV9
D gene: NA
clone size: few
CDR3 protein: CASSATNNEQFF
CDR3 DNA: TGTGCCAGCAGCGCCACAAACAATGAGCAGTTCTTC

J gene: TRBJ2-5
V gene: TRBV11-2
D gene: NA
clone size: NA
CDR3 protein: CASSPSPRGSYQETQYF
CDR3 DNA: TGTGCCAGCAGCCCCTCCCCTCGGGGATCCTACCAAGAGACCCAGTACTTC

J gene: TRBJ1-5
V gene: TRBV27
D gene: NA
clone size: few
CDR3 protein: CASGRAPPNQPQHF
CDR3 DNA: TGTGCCAGCGGGAGGGCCCCTCCCAATCAGCCCCAGCATTTT

J gene: TRBJ2-7
V gene: TRBV7-2
D gene: NA
clone size: many
CDR3 protein: CAISVGTSYEQYF
CDR3 DNA: TGTGCCATCTCAGTAGGAACCTCCTACGAGCAGTACTTC

J gene: TRBJ1-1
V gene: TRBV7-9
D gene: NA
clone size: NA
CDR3 protein: CASSLAAGQFDGTEAFF
CDR3 DNA: TGTGCCAGCAGCTTAGCTGCGGGACAATTCGATGGGACTGAAGCTTTCTTT

J gene: TRBJ2-5
V gene: TRBV18
D gene: NA
clone size: NA
CDR3 protein: CASSPMRGEETQYF
CDR3 DNA: TGTGCCAGCTCACCTATGAGGGGAGAAGAGACCCAGTACTTC

J gene: TRBJ1-4
V gene: TRBV12-5
D gene: TRBD1
clone size: NA
CDR3 protein: CASGPPGTGKEKLFF
CDR3 DNA: TGTGCTAGTGGTCCCCCCGGGACAGGGAAGGAAAAACTGTTTTTT

J gene: TRBJ1-2
V gene: TRBV7-9
D gene: NA
clone size: NA
CDR3 protein: CASSQDKVYGYTF
CDR3 DNA: TGTGCCAGCAGCCAGGACAAGGTCTATGGCTACACCTTC

J gene: TRBJ1-5
V gene: TRBV27
D gene: NA
clone size: few
CDR3 protein: CASSLSPYCNQPQHF
CDR3 DNA: TGTGCCAGCAGTCTATCCCCCTACTGCAATCAGCCCCAGCATTTT

J gene: TRBJ2-3
V gene: TRBV7-9
D gene: NA
clone size: NA
CDR3 protein: CASSFLRSELDTQYF
CDR3 DNA: TGTGCCAGCAGCTTTTTACGAAGCGAGTTAGATACGCAGTATTTT

J gene: TRBJ2-2
V gene: TRBV20-1
D gene: TRBD2
clone size: few
CDR3 protein: CSARSSGGPTGELFF
CDR3 DNA: TGCAGTGCTAGATCCTCGGGGGGGCCTACCGGGGAGCTGTTTTTT

J gene: TRBJ2-7
V gene: TRBV7-8
D gene: TRBD2
clone size: many
CDR3 protein: CASSLSGGNSYEQYF
CDR3 DNA: TGTGCCAGCAGTCTGTCGGGGGGTAACTCCTACGAGCAGTACTTC

J gene: TRBJ1-2
V gene: TRBV27
D gene: TRBD1
clone size: few
CDR3 protein: CASSLIGDRNYGYTF
CDR3 DNA: TGTGCCAGCAGTTTAATAGGGGACAGGAACTATGGCTACACCTTC

J gene: TRBJ1-2
V gene: TRBV12-3/TRBV12-4
D gene: NA
clone size: NA
CDR3 protein: CASSNTNGYTF
CDR3 DNA: TGTGCCAGCAGTAACACCAATGGCTACACCTTC

J gene: TRBJ1-1
V gene: TRBV7-3
D gene: NA
clone size: NA
CDR3 protein: CASRYGRVNTEAFF
CDR3 DNA: TGTGCCAGCAGATATGGCAGGGTGAACACTGAAGCTTTCTTT

J gene: TRBJ2-3
V gene: TRBV9
D gene: TRBD2
clone size: few
CDR3 protein: CASSVFSGGSTDTQYF
CDR3 DNA: TGTGCCAGCAGCGTTTTTAGCGGGGGAAGCACAGATACGCAGTATTTT

J gene: TRBJ1-1
V gene: TRBV6-2/TRBV6-3
D gene: NA
clone size: NA
CDR3 protein: CASSYSNSWGDTEAFF
CDR3 DNA: TGTGCCAGCAGTTACTCGAACAGCTGGGGGGACACTGAAGCTTTCTTT

J gene: TRBJ1-1
V gene: TRBV6-6
D gene: TRBD1
clone size: few
CDR3 protein: CAAKTGVTEAFF
CDR3 DNA: TGTGCCGCAAAGACAGGGGTCACTGAAGCTTTCTTT

J gene: TRBJ1-6
V gene: TRBV7-2
D gene: NA
clone size: few
CDR3 protein: CASSLDVRTAINSPLHF
CDR3 DNA: TGTGCCAGCAGCTTAGATGTTAGGACAGCCATTAATTCACCCCTCCACTTT

J gene: TRBJ1-3
V gene: TRBV7-9
D gene: NA
clone size: few
CDR3 protein: CASSFRPTDPKNTIYF
CDR3 DNA: TGTGCCAGCAGCTTTCGGCCGACAGACCCTAAGAACACCATATATTTT

J gene: TRBJ1-1
V gene: TRBV13
D gene: NA
clone size: NA
CDR3 protein: CASSFEGENTEAFF
CDR3 DNA: TGTGCCAGCAGCTTCGAAGGGGAGAACACTGAAGCTTTCTTT

J gene: TRBJ2-5
V gene: TRBV5-4
D gene: NA
clone size: few
CDR3 protein: CASSADYSEETQYF
CDR3 DNA: TGTGCCAGCAGTGCGGACTATTCTGAAGAGACCCAGTACTTC

J gene: TRBJ2-7
V gene: TRBV27
D gene: TRBD2
clone size: few
CDR3 protein: CASSFGTSSDEQYF
CDR3 DNA: TGTGCCAGCAGTTTCGGGACTAGCTCCGACGAGCAGTACTTC

J gene: TRBJ1-6
V gene: TRBV6-2/TRBV6-3
D gene: NA
clone size: NA
CDR3 protein: CASSYIGSGNSPLHF
CDR3 DNA: TGTGCCAGCAGTTATATCGGTTCCGGGAATTCACCCCTCCACTTT

J gene: TRBJ2-1
V gene: TRBV27
D gene: NA
clone size: NA
CDR3 protein: CASSPGTPLLNEQFF
CDR3 DNA: TGTGCCAGCAGCCCGGGGACACCACTCCTCAATGAGCAGTTCTTC

J gene: TRBJ1-1
V gene: TRBV28
D gene: NA
clone size: NA
CDR3 protein: CASSFALFGSEAFF
CDR3 DNA: TGTGCCAGCAGTTTTGCGCTATTTGGCTCTGAAGCTTTCTTT

J gene: TRBJ2-5
V gene: TRBV20-1
D gene: NA
clone size: few
CDR3 protein: CSARDFRETQYF
CDR3 DNA: TGCAGTGCTAGAGATTTCCGAGAGACCCAGTACTTC

J gene: TRBJ2-1
V gene: TRBV7-9
D gene: NA
clone size: many
CDR3 protein: CASSYGGREQFF
CDR3 DNA: TGTGCCAGCAGCTACGGGGGCAGGGAGCAGTTCTTC

J gene: TRBJ2-5
V gene: TRBV27
D gene: NA
clone size: NA
CDR3 protein: CASSLGLGIQETQYF
CDR3 DNA: TGTGCCAGCAGTTTGGGGCTGGGGATCCAAGAGACCCAGTACTTC

J gene: TRBJ1-2
V gene: TRBV7-2
D gene: NA
clone size: NA
CDR3 protein: CASSLEPGLGLLYGYTF
CDR3 DNA: TGTGCCAGCAGCTTAGAGCCAGGACTGGGTTTACTTTATGGCTACACCTTC

J gene: TRBJ1-5
V gene: TRBV19
D gene: NA
clone size: NA
CDR3 protein: CASSRVGQSNQPQHF
CDR3 DNA: TGTGCCAGTAGTCGGGTGGGGCAGAGCAATCAGCCCCAGCATTTT

J gene: TRBJ2-5
V gene: TRBV28
D gene: TRBD1
clone size: NA
CDR3 protein: CASSFSDRGLQETQYF
CDR3 DNA: TGTGCCAGCAGTTTTTCGGACAGGGGGCTTCAAGAGACCCAGTACTTC

J gene: TRBJ2-7
V gene: TRBV7-2
D gene: NA
clone size: many
CDR3 protein: CASSFEGNSYEQYF
CDR3 DNA: TGTGCCAGCAGCTTCGAGGGTAACTCCTACGAGCAGTACTTC

J gene: TRBJ2-1
V gene: TRBV5-5
D gene: TRBD2
clone size: NA
CDR3 protein: CASSWTSGGGWGEQFF
CDR3 DNA: TGTGCCAGCAGCTGGACTAGCGGGGGGGGGTGGGGTGAGCAGTTCTTC

J gene: TRBJ2-3
V gene: TRBV7-2
D gene: NA
clone size: NA
CDR3 protein: CASSLVGGWQYF
CDR3 DNA: TGTGCCAGCAGCTTAGTAGGGGGTTGGCAGTATTTT